Sequencing of this TCR beta chain was carried out in a study of post-analysis software for immune sequencing data. Overall study context: Patients had relapsing-remitting, secondary progressive or progressive-relapsing multiple sclerosis; some lacked subtype. General study findings and limits: Under the F measure, samples that were prepared in one batch clustered strongly together. For normalized Chao1 diversity, multiple sclerosis patients scored significantly lower than controls did. Relative to controls, patients had about 5 TRBV segments at higher frequency, with TRBV5-6, TRBV5-1 and TRBV20-1 among these.

Only a few counts were recorded for this clonotype. Its antigen remains unidentified. Every TCR beta cDNA library bore unique molecular identifiers. In TCRdb, the PCR reads were re-called with MiXCR into one record per CDR3 protein. The sample shows 750,000 to 950,000 distinct CDR3 sequences, about 45% of them seen only once. The germline V gene has CDR1 KGHDR and CDR2 SFDVKD. The CDR3 consists of 15 residues. V lost 4 bases, J lost 1 base, and 4 bases stayed unmatched. The chain is built from TRBV24-1 and TRBJ2-3, with TRBD1 identical over 7 bases. Sequencing was done on a sample of blood. The source of this sequence is a girl aged 10 to 17 with multiple sclerosis. The CDR3 loop reads CATSDHRGGTDTQYF. The CDR3 DNA is TGTGCCACCAGTGACCACAGGGGAGGCACAGATACGCAGTATTTT.